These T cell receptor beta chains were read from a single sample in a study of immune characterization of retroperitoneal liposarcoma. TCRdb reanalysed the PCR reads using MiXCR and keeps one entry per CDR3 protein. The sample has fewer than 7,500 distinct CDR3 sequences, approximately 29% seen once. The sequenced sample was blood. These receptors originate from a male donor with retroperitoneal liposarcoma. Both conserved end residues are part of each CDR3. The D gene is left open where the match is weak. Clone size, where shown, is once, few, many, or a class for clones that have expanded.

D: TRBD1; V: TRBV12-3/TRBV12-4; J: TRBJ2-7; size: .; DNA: TGTGCCAGCAGACCGACAGGGGAGAACTACGAGCAGTACTTC; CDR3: CASRPTGENYEQYF
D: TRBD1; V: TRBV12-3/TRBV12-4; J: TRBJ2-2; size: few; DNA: TGTGCCAGCAGGAGGGGACAGGCCACCGGGGAGCTGTTTTTT; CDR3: CASRRGQATGELFF
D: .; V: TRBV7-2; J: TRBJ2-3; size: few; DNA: TGTGCCAGCAGCTCTTTTGGGGCCCGGAGGATAGATACGCAGTATTTT; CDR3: CASSSFGARRIDTQYF
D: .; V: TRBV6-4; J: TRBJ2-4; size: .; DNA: TGTGCCAGCTCCTTAGGGTACTTC; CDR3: CASSLGYF
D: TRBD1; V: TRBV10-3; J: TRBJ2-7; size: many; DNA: TGTGCCATCAGTGACCCCTCAACTCCGGGACAGAGCTACTCCTACGAGCAGTACTTC; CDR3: CAISDPSTPGQSYSYEQYF
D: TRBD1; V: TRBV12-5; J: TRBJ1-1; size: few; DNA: TGTGCTAGTGGCCAACGACAGGGGCCGCATAGCACTGAAGCTTTCTTT; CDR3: CASGQRQGPHSTEAFF
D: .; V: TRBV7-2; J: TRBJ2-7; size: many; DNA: TGTGCCAGCAGCTTAGCGCGATTAGGGTTCCACGAGCAGTACTTC; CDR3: CASSLARLGFHEQYF
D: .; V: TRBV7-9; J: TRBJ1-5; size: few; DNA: TGTGCCAGCAGCTTAGGGGGGGCCCAGCCCCAGCATTTT; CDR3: CASSLGGAQPQHF
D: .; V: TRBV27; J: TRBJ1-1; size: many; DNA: TGTGCCAGCAGTCCAGCGGTTGGTACTGAAGCTTTCTTT; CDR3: CASSPAVGTEAFF
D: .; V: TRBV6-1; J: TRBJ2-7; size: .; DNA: TGTGCCAGCAGTGGCGGTCCGTACGAGCAGTACTTC; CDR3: CASSGGPYEQYF
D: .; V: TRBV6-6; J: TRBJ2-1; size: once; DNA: TGTGCCAGCAATGGGGGGAGGGGGTCGGAAAATGAGCAGTTCTTC; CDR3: CASNGGRGSENEQFF
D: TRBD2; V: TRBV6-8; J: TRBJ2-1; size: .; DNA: TGTGCCAGCAGTTATTCGGGCGGGAGGGGGTACAATGAGCAGTTCTTC; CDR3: CASSYSGGRGYNEQFF
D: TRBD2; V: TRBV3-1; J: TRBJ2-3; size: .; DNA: TGTGCCAGCAGCCAAGGGGGGAGGGGCACAGATACGCAGTATTTT; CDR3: CASSQGGRGTDTQYF
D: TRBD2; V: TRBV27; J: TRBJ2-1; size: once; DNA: TGTGCCAGCAGCCTAGCGGGAGGAATCAATGAGCAGTTCTTC; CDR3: CASSLAGGINEQFF
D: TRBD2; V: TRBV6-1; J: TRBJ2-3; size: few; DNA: TGTGCCAGCAGGGGTGGAGCGGGAGCCACAGATACGCAGTATTTT; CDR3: CASRGGAGATDTQYF
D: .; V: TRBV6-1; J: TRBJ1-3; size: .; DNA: TGTGCCAGCAGACCGGACATATACTCTGGAAACACCATATATTTT; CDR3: CASRPDIYSGNTIYF
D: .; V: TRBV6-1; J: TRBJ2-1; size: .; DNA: TGTGCCAGCAGCTCCCGACCCCAAGGGACCCAGTTCTTC; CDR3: CASSSRPQGTQFF
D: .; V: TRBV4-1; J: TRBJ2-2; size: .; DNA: TGCGCCAGCAGCCAATTCCAGACTAGGCGGTTCACCGGGGAGCTGTTTTTT; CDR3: CASSQFQTRRFTGELFF
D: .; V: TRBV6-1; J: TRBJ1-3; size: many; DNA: TGTGCCAGCAGGAGTCTCGGGACGGGTGGAAACACCATATATTTT; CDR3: CASRSLGTGGNTIYF
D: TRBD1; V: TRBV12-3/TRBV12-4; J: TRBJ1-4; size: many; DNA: TGTGCCAGCAGACCACGGACAGGTTCAGATGAAAAACTGTTTTTT; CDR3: CASRPRTGSDEKLFF
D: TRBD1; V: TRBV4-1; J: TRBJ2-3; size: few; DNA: TGTGCCAGCAGCCCCGACAGGGCCCGGGCAGATACGCAGTATTTT; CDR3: CASSPDRARADTQYF
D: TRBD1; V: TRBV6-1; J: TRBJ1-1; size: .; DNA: TGTGCCAGCACCTCCGGGACAGGGTTGAACACTGAAGCTTTCTTT; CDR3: CASTSGTGLNTEAFF
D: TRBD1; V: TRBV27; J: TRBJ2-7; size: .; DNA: TGTGCCAGCAGTTTAACCCTAGGGACAGGGGGCGTCGAGCAGTACTTC; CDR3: CASSLTLGTGGVEQYF
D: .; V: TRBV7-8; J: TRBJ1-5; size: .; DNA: TGTGCCAGCAGCTTCATAGGGCGGGGGGGGGGCAATCAGCCCCAGCATTTT; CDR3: CASSFIGRGGGNQPQHF
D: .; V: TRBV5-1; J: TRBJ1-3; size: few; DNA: TGCGCCAGCAGCCCCGTACCCGTGGGTCGCTCTGGAAACACCATATATTTT; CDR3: CASSPVPVGRSGNTIYF
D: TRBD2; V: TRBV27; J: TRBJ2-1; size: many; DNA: TGTGCCAGCAGAGAACCCCGGAGTAGCGGGATTATTGGTGAGCAGTTCTTC; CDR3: CASREPRSSGIIGEQFF
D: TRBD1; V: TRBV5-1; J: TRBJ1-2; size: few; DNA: TGCGCCAGCAGCTCGGACAGGGTTAGCAGCTATGGCTACACCTTC; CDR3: CASSSDRVSSYGYTF
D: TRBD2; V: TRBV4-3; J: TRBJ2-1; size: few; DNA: TGCGCCAGCAGCCTAAAGACTAGCGGGGGGCAAGAGCAGTTCTTC; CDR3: CASSLKTSGGQEQFF
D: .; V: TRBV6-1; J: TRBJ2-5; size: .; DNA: TGTGCCAGCAGTCTATCGTGGAACCCGAGTCAAGAGACCCAGTACTTC; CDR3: CASSLSWNPSQETQYF
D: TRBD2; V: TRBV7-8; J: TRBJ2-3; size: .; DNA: TGTGCCAGCAGCTTAGGGGGAGCGGGAGCCACAGATACGCAGTATTTT; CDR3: CASSLGGAGATDTQYF
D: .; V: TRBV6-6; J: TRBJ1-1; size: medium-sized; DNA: TGTGCCAGCAGTAAGGGGGAAAACACTGAAGCTTTCTTT; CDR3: CASSKGENTEAFF
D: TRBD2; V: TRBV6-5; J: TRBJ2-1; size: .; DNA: TGTGCCAGCAGTTACAATCCCCTAGCGGTCTCCTACAATGAGCAGTTCTTC; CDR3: CASSYNPLAVSYNEQFF
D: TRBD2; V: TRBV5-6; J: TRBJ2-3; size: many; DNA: TGTGCCAGCAGCTTAGGACTAGCGGACGCTAGCACAGATACGCAGTATTTT; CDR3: CASSLGLADASTDTQYF
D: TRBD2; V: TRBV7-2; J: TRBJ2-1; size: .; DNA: TGTGCCAGCAGTCCCAAGTCACTTCTAGCGGGGGTATACAATGAGCAGTTCTTC; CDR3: CASSPKSLLAGVYNEQFF
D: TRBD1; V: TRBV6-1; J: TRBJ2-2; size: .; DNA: TGTGCCAGCAGTGAAGGGACAGGGGACACCGGGGAGCTGTTTTTT; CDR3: CASSEGTGDTGELFF
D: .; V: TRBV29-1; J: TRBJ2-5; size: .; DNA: TGCAGCACCACCCAACCGGGGGAGTACTTC; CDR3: CSTTQPGEYF
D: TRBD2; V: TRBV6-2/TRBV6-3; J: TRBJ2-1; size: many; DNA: TGTGCCAGCAGCAAGCCCCAAATTCTAGCGGGAGTTGGTAATGAGCAGTTCTTC; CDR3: CASSKPQILAGVGNEQFF
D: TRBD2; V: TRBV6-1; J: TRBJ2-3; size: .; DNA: TGTGCCAGCAGTGATGGAGAGCGGGAGGGTGCAGATACGCAGTATTTT; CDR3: CASSDGEREGADTQYF
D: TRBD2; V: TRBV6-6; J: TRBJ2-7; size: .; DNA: TGTGCCAGCAGTAATGGCGGGGGCTACGAGCAGTACTTC; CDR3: CASSNGGGYEQYF
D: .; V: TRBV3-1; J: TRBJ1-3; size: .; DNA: TGTGCCAGCAGCCTTTGGGGAAACACCATATATTTT; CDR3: CASSLWGNTIYF
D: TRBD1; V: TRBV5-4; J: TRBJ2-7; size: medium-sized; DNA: TGTGCCAGCAGCTTGTACAGGGGTTCCTACAATGAGCAGTACTTC; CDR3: CASSLYRGSYNEQYF
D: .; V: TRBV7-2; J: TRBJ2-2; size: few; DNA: TGTGCCAGCAGCCGTAGAGGGGGTACGAGCGGCGCGAACACCGGGGAGCTGTTTTTT; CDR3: CASSRRGGTSGANTGELFF
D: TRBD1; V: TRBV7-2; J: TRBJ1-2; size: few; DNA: TGTGCCAGCAGCTTTGGGACAGGGAGCTCTGGCTACACCTTC; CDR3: CASSFGTGSSGYTF
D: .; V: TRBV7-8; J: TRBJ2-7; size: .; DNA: TGTGCCAGCAGCTCCGGGACAGGGGCTTTAGCGGGGGCCTACGAGCAGTACTTC; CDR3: CASSSGTGALAGAYEQYF
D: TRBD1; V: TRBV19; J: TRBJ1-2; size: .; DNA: TGTGCCAGTAGTATGGGGACAGCCTATGGCTACACCTTC; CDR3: CASSMGTAYGYTF
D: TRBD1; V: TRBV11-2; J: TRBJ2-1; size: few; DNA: TGTGCCAGCAGGAAGGGACAGGGGTTGGACAATGAGCAGTTCTTC; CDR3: CASRKGQGLDNEQFF
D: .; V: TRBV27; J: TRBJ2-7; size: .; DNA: TGTGCCAGCAGTTTAAGGGCAGGGGCGTCCTACGAGCAGTACTTC; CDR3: CASSLRAGASYEQYF
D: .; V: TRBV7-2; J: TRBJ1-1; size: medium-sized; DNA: TGTGCCAGCAGCTTTGGGGGCCCTGAAGCTTTCTTT; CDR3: CASSFGGPEAFF